This T cell receptor (beta chain) was recorded in a study of shared T cell receptors in the human thymus. TCRdb keeps only in-frame clones here, not all; method: immunoSEQ multiplex PCR. The sample has hundreds of thousands of clones; around 87% are singletons. Deletions cut 1 base from V and 0 bases from J, with 22 bases between. CDR3 length: 19 amino acids. Germline V gene lookup returns CDR1 GTSNPN and CDR2 SVGIG (reference sequence). In addition, the sample was reused for a study of human thymus T cells. As that study records: From resections taken during corrective heart surgery, the thymus tissue was obtained. Related research reported highly overlapping thymic repertoires among unrelated individuals.

The chain links TRBV30 to TRBJ1-5; maybe TRBD1 (6 bases). The specimen was thymocytes. The source is a boy in the first two years of life with a congenital heart defect. The CDR3 bases are TGTGCCTGGAGTGCCCGGACAGTCAGCTCCGTCTATAGCAATCAGCCCCAGCATTTT. This sequence encodes CAWSARTVSSVYSNQPQHF.